The source of this T cell receptor (beta chain) is a study of shared T cell receptors in the human thymus. Profiled with immunoSEQ multiplex PCR; TCRdb holds only in-frame clones, not every one. The sample includes some 400,000 clones, about 95% of them seen just once. The CDR3 spans 16 residues. V lost 2 bases to trimming and J lost 0 bases; unmatched junction nucleotides: 6. Germline V gene lookup returns CDR1 SGHDT and CDR2 YYEEEE. This sequence originates from a human donor. This rearrangement joins TRBV5-6 to TRBJ1-1, with 8 bases that match TRBD1. The sample comprised thymocytes. The CDR3 region is CASSFRGRDMNTEAFF. In DNA, the CDR3 is TGTGCCAGCAGCTTCAGGGGGCGGGATATGAACACTGAAGCTTTCTTT.